The entry that follows covers one T cell receptor beta chain sequence. The antigen is undetermined. Germline V gene sequence: CDR1 MNHNS, CDR2 SASEGT. This CDR3 is built from 15 residues. V lost 3 bases and J lost 2; bases outside the gene matches: 2. The source of the sample is a study of T cell responses to AZD1222 COVID-19 vaccine. General study findings and limits: Possibly, clonal diversity was underestimated; donors were largely white British and included more females.

Assay: immunoSEQ multiplex PCR; the TCRdb copy retains only in-frame clones and omits some. Among about 140,000 clones listed, over 75% were seen once. Material: peripheral blood, obtained on day 0 of AZD1222 vaccination. This TCR derives from an adult in good health. V gene TRBV6-1 combines with J gene TRBJ1-5; 9 nucleotides agree with TRBD1. The DNA of the CDR3 is TGTGCCAGCAGTGAGGGACAGGGCGGCAATCAGCCCCAGCATTTT. Its protein is CASSEGQGGNQPQHF.